A single TCR beta chain is shown here with its context. Measured with immunoSEQ multiplex PCR; TCRdb has only the in-frame clones, and not every one. This table has 200,000 to 300,000 clones, 80% to 95% appearing once. This specimen comes from a study of blood T cell repertoires in COVID-19. At the level of the study: Sources were T cells, B-cell-depleted T cells, or PBMCs; the material itself was cDNA or gDNA.

Germline CDR1 is SGHTS and CDR2 is YDEGEE. The CDR3 loop spans 14 amino acids. Trimming pared 0 bases from V and 2 bases from J, leaving 8 bases between. The source material was peripheral blood. The J gene is TRBJ1-1, the V gene TRBV5-8, with unresolved D. The receptor's source is a person aged 18-29 years with COVID-19, enrolled during active disease. The CDR3 nucleotides read TGTGCCAGCAGCTTGGGCAGGTTTAACACTGAAGCTTTCTTT. Its translation: CASSLGRFNTEAFF.